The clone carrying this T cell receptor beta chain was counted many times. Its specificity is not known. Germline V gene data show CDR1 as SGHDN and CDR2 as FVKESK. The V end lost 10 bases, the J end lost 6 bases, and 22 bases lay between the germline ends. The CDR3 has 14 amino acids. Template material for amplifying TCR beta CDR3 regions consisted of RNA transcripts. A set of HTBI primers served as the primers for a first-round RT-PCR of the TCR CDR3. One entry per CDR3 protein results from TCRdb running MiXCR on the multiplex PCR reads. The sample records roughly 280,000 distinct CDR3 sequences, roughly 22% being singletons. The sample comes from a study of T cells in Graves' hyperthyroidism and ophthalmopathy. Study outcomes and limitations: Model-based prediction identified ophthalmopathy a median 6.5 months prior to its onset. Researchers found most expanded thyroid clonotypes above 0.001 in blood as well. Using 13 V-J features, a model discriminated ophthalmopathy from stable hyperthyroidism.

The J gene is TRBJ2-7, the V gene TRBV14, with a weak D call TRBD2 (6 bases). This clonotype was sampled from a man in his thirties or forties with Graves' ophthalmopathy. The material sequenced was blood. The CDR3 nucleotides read TGTGCCACGAGTCCATCGGACTATCGAGGCGAGCAGTACTTC. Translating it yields CATSPSDYRGEQYF. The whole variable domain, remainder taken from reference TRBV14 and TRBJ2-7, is EAGVTQFPSHSVIEKGQTVTLRCDPISGHDNLYWYRRVMGKEIKFLLHFVKESKQDESGMPNNRFLAERTGGTYSTLKVQPAELEDSGVYFCATSPSDYRGEQYFGPGTRLTVT.